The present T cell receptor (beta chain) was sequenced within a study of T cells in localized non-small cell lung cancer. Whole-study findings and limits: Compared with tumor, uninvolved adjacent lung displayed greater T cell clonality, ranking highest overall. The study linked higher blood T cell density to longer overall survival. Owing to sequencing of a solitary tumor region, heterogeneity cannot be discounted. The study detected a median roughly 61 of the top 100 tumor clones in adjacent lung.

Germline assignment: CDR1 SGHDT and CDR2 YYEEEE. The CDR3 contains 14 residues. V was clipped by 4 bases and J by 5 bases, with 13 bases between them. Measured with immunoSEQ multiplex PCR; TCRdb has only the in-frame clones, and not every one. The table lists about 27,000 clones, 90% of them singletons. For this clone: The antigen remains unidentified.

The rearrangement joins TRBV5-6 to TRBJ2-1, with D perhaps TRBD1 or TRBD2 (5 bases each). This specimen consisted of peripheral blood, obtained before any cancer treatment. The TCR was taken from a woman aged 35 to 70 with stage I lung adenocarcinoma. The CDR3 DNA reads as TGTGCCAGCAGCCGGGACCTTGGGGACAATGAGCAGTTCTTC. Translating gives CASSRDLGDNEQFF.